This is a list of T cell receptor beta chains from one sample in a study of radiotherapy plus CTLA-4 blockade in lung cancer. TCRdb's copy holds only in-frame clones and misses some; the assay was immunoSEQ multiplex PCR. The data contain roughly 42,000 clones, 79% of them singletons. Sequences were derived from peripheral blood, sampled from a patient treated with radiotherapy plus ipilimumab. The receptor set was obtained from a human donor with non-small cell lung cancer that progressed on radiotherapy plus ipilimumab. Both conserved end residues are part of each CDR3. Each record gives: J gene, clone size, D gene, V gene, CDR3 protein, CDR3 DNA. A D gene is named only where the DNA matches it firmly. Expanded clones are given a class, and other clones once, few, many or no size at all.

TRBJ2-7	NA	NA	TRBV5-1	CASSLVLQGGSYEQYF	TGCGCCAGCAGCTTGGTTCTACAGGGGGGGTCCTACGAGCAGTACTTC
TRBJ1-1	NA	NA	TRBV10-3	CAISDIQGQNEAFF	TGTGCCATCAGTGATATTCAGGGGCAAAATGAAGCTTTCTTT
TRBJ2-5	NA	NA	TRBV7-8	CASSLKWSGLETQYF	TGTGCCAGCAGCTTAAAGTGGTCAGGGCTAGAGACCCAGTACTTC
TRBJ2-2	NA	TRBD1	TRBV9	CASSGGQGFTGELFF	TGTGCCAGCAGCGGGGGACAGGGGTTCACCGGGGAGCTGTTTTTT
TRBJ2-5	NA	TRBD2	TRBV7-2	CASSASGGALGETQYF	TGTGCCAGCAGCGCTAGCGGGGGGGCTCTCGGGGAGACCCAGTACTTC
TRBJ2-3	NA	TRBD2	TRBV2	CAYTEASGGPSTDTQYF	TGTGCCTACACGGAGGCTAGCGGGGGGCCCAGCACAGATACGCAGTATTTT
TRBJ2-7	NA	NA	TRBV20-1	CSARQGYEQYF	TGCAGTGCTAGACAGGGCTACGAGCAGTACTTC
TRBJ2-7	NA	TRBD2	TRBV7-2	CASSSIAGGSYEQYF	TGTGCCAGCAGCTCGATAGCGGGGGGCTCCTACGAGCAGTACTTC
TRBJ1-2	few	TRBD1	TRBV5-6	CASSLRTGITNYGYTF	TGTGCCAGCAGTCTTAGGACAGGCATTACTAACTATGGCTACACCTTC
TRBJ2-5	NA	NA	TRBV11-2	CASSLELGVGRQETQYF	TGTGCCAGCAGCTTAGAGTTAGGGGTGGGTCGGCAAGAGACCCAGTACTTC
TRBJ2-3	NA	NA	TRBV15	CATSRDKNPGGTDTQYF	TGTGCCACCAGCAGAGATAAGAACCCAGGGGGCACAGATACGCAGTATTTT
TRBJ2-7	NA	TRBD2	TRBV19	CASSIPVGGNYEQYF	TGTGCCAGTAGTATTCCCGTGGGGGGGAACTACGAGCAGTACTTC
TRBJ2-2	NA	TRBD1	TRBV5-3	CARSLADRANTGELFF	TGTGCCAGAAGCCTCGCGGACAGGGCGAACACCGGGGAGCTGTTTTTT
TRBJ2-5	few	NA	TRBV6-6	CASSYSETQYF	TGTGCCAGCAGTTATTCGGAGACCCAGTACTTC
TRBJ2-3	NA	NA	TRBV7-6	CASSRGQTSTDTQYF	TGTGCCAGCAGCCGCGGGCAGACTAGCACAGATACGCAGTATTTT
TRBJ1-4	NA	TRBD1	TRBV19	CASSSRGGQGEKLFF	TGTGCCAGTAGTTCGAGAGGGGGACAGGGGGAAAAACTGTTTTTT
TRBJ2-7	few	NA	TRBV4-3	CASSQDRDYEQYF	TGCGCCAGCAGCCAAGACAGGGATTACGAGCAGTACTTC
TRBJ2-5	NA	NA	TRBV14	CASSSRGTTQETQYF	TGTGCCAGCAGCAGTAGGGGGACGACCCAAGAGACCCAGTACTTC
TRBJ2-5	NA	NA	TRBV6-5	CASSPRRGQETQYF	TGTGCCAGCAGCCCACGAAGGGGGCAAGAGACCCAGTACTTC
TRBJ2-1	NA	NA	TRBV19	CASSPAGPGTYNEQFF	TGTGCCAGTAGTCCCGCGGGCCCGGGGACCTACAATGAGCAGTTCTTC
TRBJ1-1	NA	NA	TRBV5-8	CASLEDSEAFF	TGTGCCAGCCTTGAGGACAGTGAAGCTTTCTTT
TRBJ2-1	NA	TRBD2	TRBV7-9	CASSRTAREENNEQFF	TGTGCCAGCAGCCGAACCGCGCGGGAGGAAAACAATGAGCAGTTCTTC
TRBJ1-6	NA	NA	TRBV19	CASSATGLNSPLHF	TGTGCCAGTAGTGCGACAGGCCTAAATTCACCCCTCCACTTT
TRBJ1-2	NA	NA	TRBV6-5	CASSYRGNNGYTF	TGTGCCAGCAGTTACAGGGGGAACAATGGCTACACCTTC
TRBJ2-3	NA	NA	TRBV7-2	CASTPLTGKDTQYF	TGTGCCAGCACCCCCCTTACGGGGAAAGATACGCAGTATTTT
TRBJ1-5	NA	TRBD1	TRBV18	CASSPPGTGGQPQHF	TGTGCCAGCTCACCACCAGGGACAGGCGGTCAGCCCCAGCATTTT
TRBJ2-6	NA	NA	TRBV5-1	CASSLVAGAVAGANVLTF	TGCGCCAGCAGCTTGGTTGCAGGGGCGGTGGCTGGGGCCAACGTCCTGACTTTC
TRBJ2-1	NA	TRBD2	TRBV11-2	CASRAGARGYEQFF	TGTGCCAGCCGAGCGGGGGCCCGGGGGTATGAGCAGTTCTTC
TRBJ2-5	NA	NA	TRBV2	CASNSQETQYF	TGTGCCAGCAACTCTCAAGAGACCCAGTACTTC
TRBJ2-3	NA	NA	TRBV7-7	CASSLTGLTTDTQYF	TGTGCTAGCAGCTTAACAGGGCTTACCACAGATACGCAGTATTTT
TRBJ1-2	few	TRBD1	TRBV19	CASSIDLEGQLYTF	TGTGCCAGTAGTATAGATCTAGAGGGACAGCTTTACACCTTC
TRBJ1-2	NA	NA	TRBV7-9	CASSLGLNYGYTF	TGTGCCAGCAGCTTAGGTCTGAACTATGGCTACACCTTC
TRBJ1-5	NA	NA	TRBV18	CASSPSGLNQPQHF	TGTGCCAGCTCACCCTCAGGCTTAAATCAGCCCCAGCATTTT
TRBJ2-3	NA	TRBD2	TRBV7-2	CASSFLRGVSLTDTQYF	TGTGCCAGCAGCTTCCTTCGGGGGGTCAGTCTCACAGATACGCAGTATTTT
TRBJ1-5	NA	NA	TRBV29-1	CSVGQGTGNQPQHF	TGCAGCGTTGGGCAGGGGACGGGCAATCAGCCCCAGCATTTT
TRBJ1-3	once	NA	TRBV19	CASNPFPLSGNTIYF	TGTGCCAGTAACCCCTTCCCACTCTCTGGAAACACCATATATTTT
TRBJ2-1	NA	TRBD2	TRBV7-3	CASSQSGGAVYEQFF	TGTGCCAGCAGCCAAAGCGGGGGGGCCGTCTATGAGCAGTTCTTC
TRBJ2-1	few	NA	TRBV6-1	CASSDLLSSYNEQFF	TGTGCCAGCAGTGATCTCCTAAGCTCCTACAATGAGCAGTTCTTC
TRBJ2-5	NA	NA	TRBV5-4	CASSLGLEETQYF	TGTGCCAGCAGCTTGGGCTTAGAAGAGACCCAGTACTTC
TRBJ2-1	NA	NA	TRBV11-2	CASSVHRALYNEQFF	TGTGCCAGCAGCGTACACAGGGCTCTCTACAATGAGCAGTTCTTC
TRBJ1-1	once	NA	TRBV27	CASSSPRNTEAFF	TGTGCCAGCAGTTCACCCAGGAACACTGAAGCTTTCTTT
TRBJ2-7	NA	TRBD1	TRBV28	CASSLSSTGGRTYEQYF	TGTGCCAGCAGTTTATCGTCGACAGGGGGCCGTACTTACGAGCAGTACTTC
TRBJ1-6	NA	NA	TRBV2	CASSEVRSYNSPLHF	TGTGCCAGCAGTGAAGTTCGCTCCTATAATTCACCCCTCCACTTT
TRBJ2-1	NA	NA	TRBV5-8	CASSMKTGYNEQFF	TGTGCCAGCAGCATGAAGACAGGCTACAATGAGCAGTTCTTC
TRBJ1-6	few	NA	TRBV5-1	CASSSDSLNSPLHF	TGCGCCAGCAGCTCGGACAGTCTCAATTCACCCCTCCACTTT